The entry below gives a single T cell receptor (beta chain) sequence along with its context. The sample belongs to a study of control samples from healthy donors and cancer patients. Looked up from germline, CDR1 is LGHNA and CDR2 is YNFKEQ. This CDR3 has 11 residues. Trimming took off 2 bases at V and 6 bases at J, with 4 bases between the two ends. Assay used: immunoSEQ multiplex PCR; TCRdb lists only in-frame clones, some missing. The sample records about 98,000 clones, approximately 81% being singletons. The chain employs TRBV4-2 and TRBJ1-1; D gene unclear. This receptor was identified in a woman under 40 in good health. Input material: blood. The CDR3 loop is CASSQRAEAFF. As DNA, the CDR3 is TGTGCCAGCAGCCAAAGGGCTGAAGCTTTCTTT.